This TCR beta chain was sequenced during a study of T cell repertoires in cytomegalovirus infection. Whole-study context: In public TCR beta signatures, there were indications of both CMV infection and matching HLA type.

In regard to this clonotype: Antigen unknown.

The CDR3 is 13 residues long. The germline V gene encodes CDR1 MNHEY and CDR2 SMNVEV (reference sequence). Trimming stripped 3 bases from V and 4 bases from J, with 9 bases between. Points from the study as a whole: Ex vivo, HLA-C-restricted CMV-specific TCR beta clonotypes prevailed over the rest of the response. Public TCR beta family frequency separated CMV-and-HLA carriers, including in an independent cohort.

In TCRdb, the reads were re-called with MiXCR into one record per CDR3 protein. The table has nearly 650,000 distinct CDR3 sequences, more than 20% seen once. This chain joins TRBV27 and TRBJ2-5; D remains ambiguous. Sequenced input: CD8+ T cells from PBMCs. The sequence was collected from a human donor in good health (CMV status not recorded). Some clones in this sample may be carry-over from other donors' samples. The CDR3 coding sequence is TGTGCCAGCAGTTTTAGCAGCCCAGAGACCCAGTACTTC. It codes for CASSFSSPETQYF.